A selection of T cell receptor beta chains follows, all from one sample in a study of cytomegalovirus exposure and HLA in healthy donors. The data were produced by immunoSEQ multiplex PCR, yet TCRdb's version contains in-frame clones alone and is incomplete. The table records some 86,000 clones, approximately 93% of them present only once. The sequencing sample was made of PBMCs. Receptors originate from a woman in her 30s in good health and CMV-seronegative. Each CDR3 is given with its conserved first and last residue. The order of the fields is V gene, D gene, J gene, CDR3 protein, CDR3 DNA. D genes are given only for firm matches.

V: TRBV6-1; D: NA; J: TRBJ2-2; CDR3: CASSAAANTGELFF; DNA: TGTGCCAGCAGTGCAGCCGCGAACACCGGGGAGCTGTTTTTT
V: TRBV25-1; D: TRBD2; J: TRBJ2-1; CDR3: CASSDHRLAGLNEQFF; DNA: TGTGCCAGCAGTGACCACCGACTAGCGGGGCTCAATGAGCAGTTCTTC
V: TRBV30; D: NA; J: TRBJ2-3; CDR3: CAWRDRPSTDTQYF; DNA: TGTGCCTGGAGAGACAGACCTAGCACAGATACGCAGTATTTT
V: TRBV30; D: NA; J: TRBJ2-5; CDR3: CAWSIGGTSEGSQYF; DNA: TGTGCCTGGTCGATTGGCGGGACGTCCGAAGGATCCCAGTACTTC
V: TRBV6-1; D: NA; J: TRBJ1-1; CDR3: CASSEMGRRNTEAFF; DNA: TGTGCCAGCAGTGAGATGGGGCGGAGGAACACTGAAGCTTTCTTT
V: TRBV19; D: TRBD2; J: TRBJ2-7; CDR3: CASRKAGNPYEQYF; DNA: TGTGCCAGTCGGAAAGCGGGGAATCCCTACGAGCAGTACTTC
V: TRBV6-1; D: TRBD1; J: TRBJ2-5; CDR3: CASSPYLTGEETQYF; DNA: TGTGCCAGCAGTCCTTATTTGACAGGGGAGGAGACCCAGTACTTC
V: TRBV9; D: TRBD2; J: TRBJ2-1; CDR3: CASSVGGSYNEQFF; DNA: TGTGCCAGCAGCGTCGGGGGGTCCTACAATGAGCAGTTCTTC
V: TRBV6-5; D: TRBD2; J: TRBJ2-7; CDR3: CATQTSGRANEQYF; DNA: TGTGCCACCCAGACTAGCGGGAGGGCAAACGAGCAGTACTTC
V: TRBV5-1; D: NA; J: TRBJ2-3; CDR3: CASSVADTQYF; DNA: TGCGCCAGCAGCGTAGCCGATACGCAGTATTTT